Below are 20 T cell receptor beta chains sequenced from a single sample in a study of blood T cell repertoires in COVID-19 (dated by TCRdb to about 2020). The library was prepared using the immunoSEQ multiplex PCR assay. As stored in TCRdb, this immuneACCESS dataset retains in-frame rearrangements with V and J assigned. A fraction of the clones does not appear; measured against another copy, unresolved V genes explain less than half of the discrepancy, and the remainder lacks a known reason. The sample profile shows about 40,000 clones; approximately 80% of them were found once. Of the sample, about 4.9% falls within the top ten clones. Material: peripheral blood. The source is a man between 45 and 60 years old with active COVID-19.

CDR3 residues: CSVEGMGGLRNEQFF. Here the CDR3 DNA reads TGCAGCGTTGAAGGCATGGGGGGACTACGCAATGAGCAGTTCTTC. V gene TRBV29-1 combines with J gene TRBJ2-1, with 7 bases matching TRBD2. The CDR3 loop spans 15 amino acids. Germline assignment: CDR1 SQVTM and CDR2 ANQGSEA. With 1 base clipped from V and 6 bases from J, the junction kept 9 bases outside the gene matches.

V gene TRBV7-2 combines with J gene TRBJ2-7; TRBD2 agrees at 9 bases. Germline CDR1 SGHTA, CDR2 FQGNSA. The junction had 8 bases not matched to a gene; V was cut back by 5 bases and J by 6 bases. This CDR3 comprises 14 residues. CDR3 amino acids: CASSIAGGPVEQYF. The CDR3 coding sequence is TGTGCCAGCAGCATCGCGGGAGGGCCGGTCGAGCAGTACTTC.

The chain employs TRBV9 and TRBJ2-3, with 7 positions matching TRBD2. V lost 2 bases to trimming and J lost 3 bases; unmatched junction nucleotides: 6. Germline V CDR1 and CDR2: SGDLS, YYNGEE. This CDR3 has 15 amino acids. Here the CDR3 DNA reads TGTGCCAGCAGCGTCAGTAGCGGGCGGACAGATACGCAGTATTTT. Amino acids: CASSVSSGRTDTQYF.

Of note for this clone: Mismatch with germline at one junction end may stem from a read error. This rearrangement joins TRBV5-6 to TRBJ1-2; D not certain. The CDR3 runs 13 residues. The V gene's germline CDR1 is SGHDT and CDR2 YYEEEE. The chain's CDR3 is CASSLTPGALYYF. In DNA, the CDR3 is TGTGCCAGCAGCTTAACCCCGGGTGCACTCTATTACTTC.

The chain carries TRBV2 and TRBJ1-2; TRBD1 is a possible D gene (6 bases). The germline CDR1 and CDR2 sequences are SNHLY and FYNNEI. Trimming removed 3 bases from V and 6 bases from J, with 11 bases in between. This CDR3 is 13 amino acids long. The CDR3 region is CASSDGGWNGYTF. CDR3 DNA: TGTGCCAGCAGTGATGGGGGCTGGAATGGCTACACCTTC.

V and J are TRBV27 and TRBJ2-7; TRBD1 is a possible D gene (6 bases). Germline V lookup: CDR1 MNHEY, CDR2 SMNVEV (reference sequence). This CDR3 is 15 amino acids long. Trimming cost V 2 bases and J 3 bases, with 14 bases left between them. The CDR3 spells CASSLRTARDYEQYF. CDR3 bases: TGTGCCAGCAGTTTACGGACAGCCAGAGACTACGAGCAGTACTTC.

The genes are TRBV5-1 and TRBJ1-1, with TRBD1 matching 7 bases. V trimming: 0 bases; J trimming: 5 bases; junction bases outside the gene matches: 4. The CDR3 is made up of 14 amino acids. The germline V gene has CDR1 SGHRS and CDR2 YFSETQ. The CDR3 DNA sequence: TGCGCCAGCAGCTTGGGGGACAGTTATACTGAAGCTTTCTTT. Protein sequence: CASSLGDSYTEAFF.

The count of this clone is one. The chain has TRBV5-1 and TRBJ2-7; D perhaps matches TRBD1 (5 bases). This CDR3 has 13 amino acids. CDR1 is SGHRS and CDR2 is YFSETQ in the germline V gene. The V gene lost 1 base and the J gene lost 5 bases, with 10 bases spanning the gap. The CDR3 coding sequence is TGCGCCAGCAGCTTGTCAGGGAACAACGAGCAGTACTTC. Encoded protein: CASSLSGNNEQYF.

The rearrangement joins TRBV19 to TRBJ2-7; a possible D gene is TRBD1 (6 bases). This CDR3 contains 13 residues. The V end lost 4 bases, the J end lost 1 base, and 8 bases lay between the germline ends. Germline CDR1 is LNHDA and CDR2 is SQIVND (reference sequence). The CDR3 is CASSRDKSYEQYF. CDR3 coding DNA: TGTGCCAGTAGTAGGGACAAGTCCTACGAGCAGTACTTC.

This sequence joins TRBV6-5 and TRBJ2-6; D is possibly TRBD2 (6 bases). The CDR3 consists of 15 residues. Germline values: CDR1 MNHEY, CDR2 SVGAGI. Trimming removed 0 bases at V and 3 bases at J, with 6 bases between. CDR3 nucleotides: TGTGCCAGCAGTTACTCGGGGGGTGGGGCCAACGTCCTGACTTTC. As protein: CASSYSGGGANVLTF.

This chain uses TRBV7-9 with TRBJ2-7; D not resolved. Per the germline V gene, CDR1 is SEHNR and CDR2 is FQNEAQ (reference sequence). Trimming took 5 bases from V and 3 from J, leaving 8 bases between them. The CDR3 sequence is 12 residues long. The DNA for the CDR3 is TGTGCCAGCAGCCGGTTAGTCTACGAGCAGTACTTC. It codes for CASSRLVYEQYF.

This chain connects TRBV18 to TRBJ1-2; no clear D gene. Germline CDR1 and CDR2: KGHSH and LQKENI. Trimming took off 4 bases at V and 8 bases at J, with 14 bases between the two ends. The length of the CDR3 is 13 residues. CDR3 bases: TGTGCCAGCTCACGAGGACTGTCGGAGGGCTACACCTTC. Its translation is CASSRGLSEGYTF.

V gene TRBV7-2 combines with J gene TRBJ2-7; a possible D gene is TRBD2 (5 bases). CDR1 SGHTA and CDR2 FQGNSA come from the germline V gene. This CDR3 comprises 11 residues. The V end was cut by 5 bases, the J end by 4 bases, with 6 bases between. CDR3 DNA: TGTGCCAGCAGCCAGCGGTACGAGCAGTACTTC. This gives the protein CASSQRYEQYF. Together with reference TRBV7-2 and TRBJ2-7, the CDR3 gives the full variable domain: GAGVSQSPSNKVTEKGKDVELRCDPISGHTALYWYRQSLGQGLEFLIYFQGNSAPDKSGLPSDRFSAERTGGSVSTLTIQRTQQEDSAVYLCASSQRYEQYFGPGTRLTVT.

The rearrangement joins TRBV19 to TRBJ1-3; 7 positions agree with TRBD1. The germline V gene has CDR1 LNHDA and CDR2 SQIVND (reference sequence). This CDR3 contains 16 residues. V dropped 1 base and J dropped 1; count of bases not matched to a gene: 4. The CDR3 protein is CASSIGGTVSGNTIYF. The CDR3 nucleotides are TGTGCCAGTAGTATAGGGGGGACAGTGTCTGGAAACACCATATATTTT.

The V and J genes are TRBV7-9 and TRBJ2-1; 9 bases are shared with TRBD2. CDR3 length: 13 amino acids. CDR1 and CDR2 from the germline V gene are SEHNR and FQNEAQ (reference sequence). J gave up 6 bases and V 8 bases, and 5 bases lay outside the gene matches. CDR3 sequence reads: CASSLAGSNEQFF. CDR3 DNA sequence: TGTGCCAGCTCCCTAGCGGGATCCAATGAGCAGTTCTTC.

This clone was picked up a small number of times. The chain uses TRBV10-3 and TRBJ1-2, with 9 bases that match TRBD1. Trimming took 0 bases from V and 2 from J; bases not matched to a gene: 10. CDR1 is ENHRY and CDR2 is SYGVKD in the germline V gene. The CDR3 covers 18 residues. CDR3 DNA sequence: TGTGCCATCAGTGAGTCTGGGACAGGGAATTTAGGGAACTATGGCTACACCTTC. This codes for CAISESGTGNLGNYGYTF.

The chain has TRBV2 and TRBJ2-1; weak D call: TRBD1 (6 bases). Trimming took 4 bases from V and 3 from J, leaving 13 bases between them. The length of the CDR3 is 15 residues. The V gene's germline CDR1 is SNHLY and CDR2 FYNNEI. In DNA, the CDR3 is TGTGCCAGCAGTGTTGGGTCAGGGGTCTACAATGAGCAGTTCTTC. It codes for CASSVGSGVYNEQFF.

The J gene is TRBJ1-4, the V gene TRBV30; D not certain. V was cut by 8 bases and J by 0 bases, with 10 bases left in between. The V gene's germline CDR1 is GTSNPN and CDR2 SVGIG (reference sequence). This CDR3 is built from 13 residues. The CDR3 bases are TGTGCCGGATCCGGGGCAACTAATGAAAAACTGTTTTTT. This sequence encodes CAGSGATNEKLFF.

The rearrangement links TRBV5-1 to TRBJ2-1; TRBD2 is a possible D gene (5 bases). The V gene's germline CDR1 is SGHRS and CDR2 YFSETQ. There are 16 residues in the CDR3. V was cut by 1 base and J by 0 bases, with 11 bases left in between. CDR3 amino acids: CASSLTVRVSYNEQFF. CDR3 coding DNA: TGCGCCAGCAGCTTGACGGTGAGGGTCTCCTACAATGAGCAGTTCTTC.

V gene TRBV5-1 combines with J gene TRBJ2-5; 7 bases line up with TRBD2. The CDR3 contains 16 residues. The V and J ends lost 4 bases and 1 base, in that order; junction bases with no gene match: 10. CDR1 SGHRS and CDR2 YFSETQ come from the germline V gene. The CDR3 nucleotides read TGCGCCAGCAGCGGTACTAGCGACACCTTCCAAGAGACCCAGTACTTC. Amino acids: CASSGTSDTFQETQYF.